This T cell receptor beta chain was identified during a study of early stage breast cancer tumors. Per the germline V gene, CDR1 is MNHNY and CDR2 is SVGAGI (reference sequence). Trimming pared 2 bases from V and 3 bases from J, leaving 10 bases between. CDR3 length: 14 amino acids. Produced via immunoSEQ multiplex PCR; TCRdb's table is partial and in-frame only. The sample lists approximately 1,400 clones, around 77% seen once, with approximately 14% in the top ten. This chain links TRBV6-6 with TRBJ2-5; no reliable D call. The TCR comes from a person aged 50-59 years with breast cancer. The sample comprised normal breast tissue next to the tumor. The CDR3 region is CASSYDRSEETQYF. Here the CDR3 DNA reads TGTGCCAGCAGTTACGACCGATCCGAAGAGACCCAGTACTTC.